Reported below is one TCR beta chain. This entry comes from a study of blood T cells in healthy people across ages. The use of a sample-barcoded 5' primer and a J-beta primer mix characterized a second PCR of about 6 to 12 cycles. TCRdb passed the 5' RACE reads through MiXCR, listing each CDR3 protein once. Of about 1.8 million distinct CDR3 sequences in the sample, around 50% are singletons; the top ten hold over 2%. The CDR3 contains 12 residues. CDR1 is MNHEY, CDR2 SVGEGT, per germline. The sequencing sample was made of blood. This TCR was sampled from a woman aged 40 to 49 in good health. This sequence joins TRBV6-2 or TRBV6-3 and TRBJ2-1; no reliable D call. The J call is uncertain, as TRBJ2-7 better fits the DNA end. The CDR3 sequence is CASRKSSDEQYF. CDR3 nucleotides: TGTGCCAGCAGAAAGTCGAGCGATGAGCAGTACTTC.